Listed below are T cell receptor beta chains from one sample, sequenced in a study of identical twins. Each CDR3 protein is one row after TCRdb ran MiXCR on the 5' RACE reads. The sample has about 920,000 distinct CDR3 sequences, around an eighth seen once. This same sample was also taken into another study, of yellow fever vaccine responses in identical twins.

Specimen: PBMCs. The receptors here all came from a woman between 18 and 30 years old in good health. CDR3s include the opening cysteine and the closing phenylalanine or tryptophan. D genes are given only for firm matches. Only part of the rows carry a size: once, few, many, or a class if the clone is expanded.

clone_size	v_call	d_call	j_call	cdr3_aa	cdr3_nt
few	TRBV5-1	TRBD2	TRBJ2-1	CASSFVERGNNEQFF	TGCGCCAGCAGCTTTGTCGAGCGGGGTAACAATGAGCAGTTCTTC
.	TRBV4-1	.	TRBJ1-6	CASSQDQAGSAFNSPLHF	TGCGCCAGCAGCCAAGATCAAGCGGGTTCCGCTTTTAATTCACCCCTCCACTTT
many	TRBV3-1	.	TRBJ2-1	CASSFTGTYNEQFF	TGTGCCAGCAGCTTCACAGGGACCTACAATGAGCAGTTCTTC
few	TRBV27	TRBD1	TRBJ1-1	CASSLWGQGSPPEAFF	TGTGCCAGCAGTTTGTGGGGACAGGGGTCCCCGCCTGAAGCTTTCTTT
.	TRBV29-1	.	TRBJ2-3	CSVTPGLTSTDTQYF	TGCAGCGTGACACCGGGACTTACGAGCACAGATACGCAGTATTTT
many	TRBV3-1	.	TRBJ2-1	CASSQVGVNEQFF	TGTGCCAGCAGCCAGGTCGGCGTCAATGAGCAGTTCTTC
few	TRBV11-2	.	TRBJ2-1	CASKDSRYNEQFF	TGTGCCAGCAAGGACAGCCGATACAATGAGCAGTTCTTC
many	TRBV12-3/TRBV12-4	.	TRBJ2-2	CASSTGPSGELFF	TGTGCCAGCAGTACAGGGCCGAGCGGGGAGCTGTTTTTT
.	TRBV29-1	.	TRBJ2-3	CSVGPQRGSSDTQYF	TGCAGCGTTGGCCCTCAAAGGGGGAGCTCAGATACGCAGTATTTT
many	TRBV5-1	TRBD2	TRBJ2-2	CASRGGGPMNTGELFF	TGCGCCAGCCGTGGCGGGGGACCCATGAACACCGGGGAGCTGTTTTTT
.	TRBV20-1	.	TRBJ2-2	CSARVAEKAGELFF	TGCAGTGCTAGAGTAGCGGAAAAGGCCGGGGAGCTGTTTTTT
many	TRBV12-3/TRBV12-4	.	TRBJ1-5	CASHLGGNVGNQPQHF	TGTGCCAGCCACTTGGGGGGTAATGTTGGCAATCAGCCCCAGCATTTT
many	TRBV12-3/TRBV12-4	.	TRBJ2-2	CASRTFNTGELFF	TGTGCCAGCAGGACCTTTAACACCGGGGAGCTGTTTTTT
.	TRBV28	.	TRBJ2-7	CAVARRSERSYEQYF	TGTGCCGTGGCGAGGCGCTCTGAGAGGTCCTACGAGCAGTACTTC
.	TRBV6-5	TRBD1	TRBJ2-1	CASSSGQGAGGYNEQFF	TGTGCCAGCAGTTCGGGACAGGGGGCCGGGGGATACAATGAGCAGTTCTTC
many	TRBV10-3	.	TRBJ2-1	CAISTTSPNEQFF	TGTGCCATCAGTACAACTAGTCCCAATGAGCAGTTCTTC
many	TRBV3-1	.	TRBJ1-1	CASSQGGSAGKAFF	TGTGCCAGCAGCCAAGGGGGATCGGCAGGGAAGGCTTTCTTT
many	TRBV29-1	.	TRBJ2-1	CSVKFERVSSYNEQFF	TGCAGCGTTAAATTCGAGCGGGTTAGCTCCTACAATGAGCAGTTCTTC
few	TRBV13	TRBD2	TRBJ2-3	CASSPGLAGGYTQYF	TGTGCCAGCAGCCCCGGACTAGCGGGGGGATATACGCAGTATTTT
few	TRBV7-9	.	TRBJ2-7	CASSSPGPYYEQYF	TGTGCCAGCAGCTCGCCGGGCCCTTATTACGAGCAGTACTTC
many	TRBV6-1	.	TRBJ1-2	CASSPRTRDYGYTF	TGTGCCAGCAGTCCTCGGACAAGGGACTATGGCTACACCTTC
.	TRBV7-2	TRBD2	TRBJ2-1	CASSTRPSGSGYEQFF	TGTGCCAGCAGCACCCGGCCTAGCGGGAGTGGGTATGAGCAGTTCTTC
few	TRBV21-1	.	TRBJ2-1	CASSRDSGRDKNEQFF	TGTGCCAGCAGCAGGGATAGCGGGAGGGACAAAAATGAGCAGTTCTTC
many	TRBV5-1	.	TRBJ2-1	CASSLAQRDEQFF	TGCGCCAGCAGCTTGGCACAGCGCGATGAGCAGTTCTTC
many	TRBV7-2	.	TRBJ2-1	CASSYTGEQFF	TGTGCCAGCAGTTATACGGGTGAGCAGTTCTTC
.	TRBV20-1	TRBD2	TRBJ2-1	CSDTSGSFSEQFF	TGCAGTGATACTAGCGGGAGTTTTAGTGAGCAGTTCTTC